The rows below give T cell receptor beta chains drawn from one sample of a study of blood T cell repertoires in COVID-19. Method: immunoSEQ multiplex PCR; TCRdb's copy keeps in-frame clones and lacks some. The table has approximately 33,000 clones, about 80% seen once. Source material: peripheral blood. The origin of the receptors is a man between 70 and 80 years old with acute or convalescent COVID-19. CDR3s include the opening cysteine and the closing phenylalanine or tryptophan. A D gene is named only where the DNA matches it firmly. Clone size appears in some rows only: once, few, many, or a class for an expanded clone.

J	D	V	size	DNA	CDR3
TRBJ1-2	TRBD1	TRBV10-2	NA	TGCGCCAGCAGTTTGACAGGGGGCAATGGCTACACCTTC	CASSLTGGNGYTF
TRBJ2-3	NA	TRBV28	NA	TGTGCCAGCAGCAATTCGGGGGACGCAGATACGCAGTATTTT	CASSNSGDADTQYF
TRBJ1-2	TRBD1	TRBV7-2	once	TGTGCCAGCAGCATTTTACAGGGGTACTATGGCTACACCTTC	CASSILQGYYGYTF
TRBJ2-7	NA	TRBV28	once	TGTGCCAGCAGTCCAGCTGGGCAGGGGTCCTACTACGAGCAGTACTTC	CASSPAGQGSYYEQYF
TRBJ1-5	NA	TRBV10-3	NA	TGTGCCATCAACGGCGAGAGCGGTGATCAGCCCCAGCATTTT	CAINGESGDQPQHF
TRBJ2-5	NA	TRBV18	NA	TGTGCCAGCTCACCAAGGAGGAACCAAGAGACCCAGTACTTC	CASSPRRNQETQYF
TRBJ1-1	TRBD1	TRBV2	once	TGTGCCAGCAGTGGTGACAGGGGAATGAACACTGAAGCTTTCTTT	CASSGDRGMNTEAFF
TRBJ2-4	NA	TRBV15	NA	TGTGCCACCAGCAGAGATCGTCAGGGATTACTAGCCAAAAACATTCAGTACTTC	CATSRDRQGLLAKNIQYF
TRBJ2-7	TRBD1	TRBV27	NA	TGTGCCAGCAGTTACGGACAGGGGGCCTACGAGCAGTACTTC	CASSYGQGAYEQYF
TRBJ2-1	NA	TRBV28	NA	TGTGCCAGCAGCTGGCAGGGCCCCCCAAGAGTGCAGTTCTTC	CASSWQGPPRVQFF
TRBJ1-5	TRBD1	TRBV19	NA	TGTGCCAGTAGAAAGGGACAGGGTAGCAATCAGCCCCAGCATTTT	CASRKGQGSNQPQHF
TRBJ1-1	NA	TRBV10-3	NA	TGTGCCATCAGTGATCGGGGTGTGAACACTGAAGCTTTCTTT	CAISDRGVNTEAFF
TRBJ1-1	TRBD1	TRBV7-2	NA	TGTGCCAGCAGCTACCGGACAGGTACGAACACTGAAGCTTTCTTT	CASSYRTGTNTEAFF
TRBJ1-5	TRBD1	TRBV30	NA	TGTGCCTGGAGTTCCAGGGGGAATCAGCCCCAGCATTTT	CAWSSRGNQPQHF
TRBJ2-5	NA	TRBV27	NA	TGTGCCAGCAGTTTAGGAGGGAAACGAGAGACCCAGTACTTC	CASSLGGKRETQYF
TRBJ2-1	TRBD2	TRBV3-1/TRBV3-2	NA	TGTGCCAGCAGCCTTTTGACTAGCGGGGCCTACAATGAGCAGTTCTTC	CASSLLTSGAYNEQFF
TRBJ1-5	NA	TRBV28	NA	TGTGCCAGCAGTCACGAACTCGACAGGCCCAATAGCAATCAGCCCCAGCATTTT	CASSHELDRPNSNQPQHF
TRBJ2-2	TRBD2	TRBV5-1	NA	TGCGCCAGCAGCTATGACCCTCCCGGGGGGGGGAGCACCGGGGAGCTGTTTTTT	CASSYDPPGGGSTGELFF
TRBJ1-2	TRBD1	TRBV4-3	NA	TGCGCCAGCAGCCAAGAATTACAGGGGGTAGGGGGCTACACCTTC	CASSQELQGVGGYTF
TRBJ2-4	NA	TRBV29-1	NA	TGCAGCGTTGATAAAGGCGGAGGCGACATTCAGTACTTC	CSVDKGGGDIQYF
TRBJ2-7	TRBD1	TRBV18	once	TGTGCCAGCTCACTTTCGGGACAGGGGCGGGAGCAGTACTTC	CASSLSGQGREQYF
TRBJ1-5	TRBD1	TRBV11-2	NA	TGTGCCAGCAGCTTAAATGGACAGGGTGACAATCAGCCCCAGCATTTT	CASSLNGQGDNQPQHF
TRBJ2-1	TRBD2	TRBV15	once	TGTGCCACCAGCAGTCGTAGCGGGGACAATGAGCAGTTCTTC	CATSSRSGDNEQFF
TRBJ1-5	NA	TRBV11-2	once	TGTGCCAGCAGCCACGGACAGCGGGGTTCCAATCAGCCCCAGCATTTT	CASSHGQRGSNQPQHF
TRBJ1-2	NA	TRBV18	NA	TGTGCCAGCTCACCTTCGGATACTAGGGGCTACACCTTC	CASSPSDTRGYTF
TRBJ1-6	NA	TRBV2	NA	TGTGCCACCAGACCACAGGGCCGTAATTCACCCCTCCACTTT	CATRPQGRNSPLHF
TRBJ1-2	NA	TRBV13	NA	TGTGCCAGCAGCCCCCGGGGGGCAAACTATGGCTACACCTTC	CASSPRGANYGYTF
TRBJ1-1	NA	TRBV5-4	NA	TGTGCCAGCAGACTTAGGGGGGGAACTGAAGCTTTCTTT	CASRLRGGTEAFF
TRBJ2-7	NA	TRBV24-1	few	TGTGCCACCAGTGATTCATACGAGCAGTACTTC	CATSDSYEQYF
TRBJ2-3	NA	TRBV23-1	NA	TGCGCCAGCAGTCAATCCTATCCCGACAGGACAAAATCAGATACGCAGTATTTT	CASSQSYPDRTKSDTQYF
TRBJ1-1	NA	TRBV5-1	few	TGCGCCAGCAGCTTGGGAGGGTCGTACACTGAAGCTTTCTTT	CASSLGGSYTEAFF
TRBJ1-6	NA	TRBV18	NA	TGTGCCAGCTCACCAAGGGGAGGATTGGAATCACCCCTCCACTTT	CASSPRGGLESPLHF
TRBJ1-3	NA	TRBV7-2	few	TGTGCCAGCAGCTTAGGCAGCTCTGGAAACACCATATATTTT	CASSLGSSGNTIYF
TRBJ2-2	TRBD1	TRBV24-1	few	TGTGCCACCAGTGATTTGGGAACTTGGGACAGGGCCGCCACCGGGGAGCTGTTTTTT	CATSDLGTWDRAATGELFF
TRBJ1-5	NA	TRBV27	NA	TGTGCCAGTTCTAAAGCGGGACTAGGCAATCAGCCCCAGCATTTT	CASSKAGLGNQPQHF